These 2 T cell receptor beta chains came from one sample sequenced in a study of T-cell reconstitution after alpha-beta-depleted transplantation in children. TCRbeta library preparation incorporated unique molecular identifiers. Each CDR3 protein gets one entry after TCRdb re-called the PCR reads with MiXCR. The sample has about 16,000 distinct CDR3 sequences, roughly 7.8% seen once. The sample was PBMCs, mostly from graft donor cells, taken 60 days after TCRalphabeta/CD19-depleted stem cell transplant. The receptors come from a boy under three years old who had a stem cell transplant for Wiskott-Aldrich syndrome, so the T cells may come from the graft donor.

This clonotype came up many times. The CDR3 protein is CSARGTGQVIHEQYF. The DNA for the CDR3 is TGCAGTGCTAGAGGGACCGGACAGGTCATCCACGAGCAGTACTTC. The chain uses TRBV20-1 and TRBJ2-7, with TRBD1 matching over 7 bases. CDR1 is DFQATT and CDR2 is SNEGSKA in the germline V gene (reference sequence). V shed 1 base, J shed 5 bases, and the junction held 11 bases outside the gene matches. There are 15 residues in the CDR3.

The sample holds a few counts of this clonotype. The CDR3 bases are TGTGCCAGCAGCCTTTTGGTTGGGGGCAGGATGTTTTTT. Protein product: CASSLLVGGRMFF. The chain combines TRBV7-6 with TRBJ1-4; D is perhaps TRBD1 (6 bases). Germline V gene lookup returns CDR1 SGHVS and CDR2 FNYEAQ. Trimming cost V 5 bases and J 15 bases, with 19 bases left between them. The CDR3 runs to 13 residues.